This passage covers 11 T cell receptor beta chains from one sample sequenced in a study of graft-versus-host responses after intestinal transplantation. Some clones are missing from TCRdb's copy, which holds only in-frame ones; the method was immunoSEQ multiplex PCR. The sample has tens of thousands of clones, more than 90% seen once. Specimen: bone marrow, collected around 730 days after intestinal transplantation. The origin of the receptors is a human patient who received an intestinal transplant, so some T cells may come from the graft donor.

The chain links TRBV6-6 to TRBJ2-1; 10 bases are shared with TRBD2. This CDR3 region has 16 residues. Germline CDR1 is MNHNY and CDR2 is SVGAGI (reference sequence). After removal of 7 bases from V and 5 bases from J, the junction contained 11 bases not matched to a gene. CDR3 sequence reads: CASTRVAGGGNNEQFF. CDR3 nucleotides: TGTGCCAGCACTCGTGTAGCGGGAGGTGGAAACAATGAGCAGTTCTTC.

The CDR3 here is CASSFQVPTNEKLFF. For the CDR3, the DNA is TGTGCCAGCAGTTTCCAGGTTCCAACTAATGAAAAACTGTTTTTT. The chain joins TRBV27 to TRBJ1-4; D ambiguous. Germline CDR1 and CDR2: MNHEY and SMNVEV (reference sequence). Trimming stripped 3 bases from V and 0 bases from J, with 8 bases between. This CDR3 has 15 residues.

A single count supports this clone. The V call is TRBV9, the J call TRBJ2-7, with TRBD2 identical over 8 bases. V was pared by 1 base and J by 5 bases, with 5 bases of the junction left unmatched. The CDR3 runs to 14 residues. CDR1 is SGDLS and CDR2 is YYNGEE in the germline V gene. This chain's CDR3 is CASSVTGGLHEQYF. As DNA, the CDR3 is TGTGCCAGCAGCGTAACGGGGGGGCTGCACGAGCAGTACTTC.

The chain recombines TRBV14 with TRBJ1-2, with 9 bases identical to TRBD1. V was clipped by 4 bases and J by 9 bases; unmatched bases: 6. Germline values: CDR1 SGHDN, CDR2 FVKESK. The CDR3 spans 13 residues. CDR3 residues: CASSPGQGRSYTF. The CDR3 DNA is TGTGCCAGCAGCCCGGGACAGGGTAGGAGCTACACCTTC. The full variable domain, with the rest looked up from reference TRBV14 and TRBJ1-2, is EAGVTQFPSHSVIEKGQTVTLRCDPISGHDNLYWYRRVMGKEIKFLLHFVKESKQDESGMPNNRFLAERTGGTYSTLKVQPAELEDSGVYFCASSPGQGRSYTFGSGTRLTVV.

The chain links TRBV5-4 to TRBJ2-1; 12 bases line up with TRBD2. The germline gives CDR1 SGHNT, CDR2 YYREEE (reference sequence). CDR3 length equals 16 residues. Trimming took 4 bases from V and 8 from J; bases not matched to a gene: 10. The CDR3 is CASSLGLAGGRYEQFF. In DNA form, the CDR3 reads TGTGCCAGCAGCCTTGGTCTAGCGGGAGGGCGTTATGAGCAGTTCTTC.

Here the CDR3 DNA reads TGCGCCAGCAGTTTACGCGGGACAGGGCTCTTCGAGCAGTACTTC. This gives the protein CASSLRGTGLFEQYF. The chain combines TRBV10-2 with TRBJ2-7; 9 bases align to TRBD1. With 5 bases clipped from V and 6 bases from J, the junction kept 11 bases outside the gene matches. The germline V gene has CDR1 WSHSY and CDR2 SAAADI. CDR3 length equals 15 residues.

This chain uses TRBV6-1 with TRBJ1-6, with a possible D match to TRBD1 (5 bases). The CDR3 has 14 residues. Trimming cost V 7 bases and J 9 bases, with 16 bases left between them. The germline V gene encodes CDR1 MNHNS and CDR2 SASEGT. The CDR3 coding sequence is TGTGCCAGCATTCTCACAGGCCTAAGTTCACCCCTCCACTTT. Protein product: CASILTGLSSPLHF.

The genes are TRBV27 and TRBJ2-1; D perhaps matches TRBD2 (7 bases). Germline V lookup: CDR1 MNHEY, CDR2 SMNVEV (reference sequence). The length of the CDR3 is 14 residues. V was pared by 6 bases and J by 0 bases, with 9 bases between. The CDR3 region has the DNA TGTGCCAGCAGGGGGGGGCTCTCCTACAATGAGCAGTTCTTC. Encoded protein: CASRGGLSYNEQFF.

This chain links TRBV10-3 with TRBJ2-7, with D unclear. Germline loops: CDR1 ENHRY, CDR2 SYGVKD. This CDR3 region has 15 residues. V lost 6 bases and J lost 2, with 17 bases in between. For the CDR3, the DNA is TGTGCCATCAGCCAAGCCAATGTGGGTACCTACGAGCAGTACTTC. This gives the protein CAISQANVGTYEQYF.

The CDR3 DNA follows: TGTGCCAGCAGTGAAGTGCCTCACATAACAGGCCCCGGAGCACCCCTCCACTTT. This sequence encodes CASSEVPHITGPGAPLHF. J is TRBJ1-6 and V is TRBV6-1; D possibly corresponds to TRBD1 (5 bases). This CDR3 has 18 residues. V shed 1 base and J shed 11 bases, with 24 bases lying between them. CDR1 is MNHNS and CDR2 is SASEGT in the germline V gene.

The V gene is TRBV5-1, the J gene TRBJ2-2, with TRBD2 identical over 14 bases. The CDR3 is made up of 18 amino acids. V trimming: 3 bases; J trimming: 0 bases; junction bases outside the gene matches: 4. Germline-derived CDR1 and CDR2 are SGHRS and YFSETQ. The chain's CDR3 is CASSSRLAGGPNTGELFF. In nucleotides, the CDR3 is TGCGCCAGCAGCTCACGACTAGCGGGAGGGCCGAACACCGGGGAGCTGTTTTTT. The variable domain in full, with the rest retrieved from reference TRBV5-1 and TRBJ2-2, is KAGVTQTPRYLIKTRGQQVTLSCSPISGHRSVSWYQQTPGQGLQFLFEYFSETQRNKGNFPGRFSGRQFSNSRSEMNVSTLELGDSALYLCASSSRLAGGPNTGELFFGEGSRLTVL.